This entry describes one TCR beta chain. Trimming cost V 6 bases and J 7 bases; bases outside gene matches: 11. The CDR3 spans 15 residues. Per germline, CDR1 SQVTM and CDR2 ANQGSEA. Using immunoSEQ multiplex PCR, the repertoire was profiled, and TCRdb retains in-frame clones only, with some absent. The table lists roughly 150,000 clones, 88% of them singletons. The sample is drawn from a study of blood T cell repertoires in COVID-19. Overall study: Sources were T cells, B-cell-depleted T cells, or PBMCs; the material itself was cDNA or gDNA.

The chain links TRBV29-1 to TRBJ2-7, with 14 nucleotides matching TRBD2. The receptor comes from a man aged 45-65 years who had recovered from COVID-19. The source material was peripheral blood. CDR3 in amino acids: CSVARLAGGPGEQYF. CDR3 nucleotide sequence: TGCAGCGTCGCACGACTAGCGGGAGGGCCGGGGGAGCAGTACTTC.